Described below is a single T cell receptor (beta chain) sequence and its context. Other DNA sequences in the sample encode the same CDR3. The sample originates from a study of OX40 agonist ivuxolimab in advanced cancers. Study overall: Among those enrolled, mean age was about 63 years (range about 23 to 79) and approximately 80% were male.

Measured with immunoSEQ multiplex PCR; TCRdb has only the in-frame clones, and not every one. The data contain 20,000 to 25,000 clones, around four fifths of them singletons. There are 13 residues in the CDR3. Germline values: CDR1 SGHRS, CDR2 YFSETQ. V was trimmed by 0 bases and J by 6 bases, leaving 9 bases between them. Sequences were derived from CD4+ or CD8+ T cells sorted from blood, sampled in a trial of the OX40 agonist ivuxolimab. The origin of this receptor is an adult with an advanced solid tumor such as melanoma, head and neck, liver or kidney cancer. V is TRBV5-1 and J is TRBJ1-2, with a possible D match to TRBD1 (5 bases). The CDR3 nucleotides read TGCGCCAGCAGCTTGGGAGGGGCGGATGGCTACACCTTC. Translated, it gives CASSLGGADGYTF.